These 16 T cell receptor beta chains came from one sample sequenced in a study of blood T cell repertoires in COVID-19. Profiling relied on immunoSEQ multiplex PCR, and the TCRdb table lists in-frame clones only, not all of them. The table has more than 65,000 clones, roughly 80% seen once; the top ten hold more than 15%. The material sequenced was peripheral blood. The source is a man in his sixties with acute or convalescent COVID-19.

This rearrangement joins TRBV6-5 to TRBJ1-2; maybe TRBD1 (6 bases). Germline V gene lookup returns CDR1 MNHEY and CDR2 SVGAGI. This CDR3 has 14 amino acids. Deletions cut 5 bases from V and 4 bases from J, with 14 bases between. The CDR3 protein is CASSKLDRTYGYTF. CDR3 sequence (DNA): TGTGCCAGCAGTAAACTAGACAGGACCTATGGCTACACCTTC.

The chain couples TRBV7-6 to TRBJ1-6; no reliable D call. The CDR3 contains 16 residues. Germline loops: CDR1 SGHVS, CDR2 FNYEAQ. The ends were cut back, 5 bases at V and 9 bases at J, with 20 bases in the middle. CDR3 protein: CASSLGGQTSFSPLHF. The CDR3 nucleotides are TGTGCCAGCAGCCTAGGAGGGCAGACTAGTTTTTCACCCCTCCACTTT.

The chain recombines TRBV12-3 or TRBV12-4 with TRBJ1-4, with a weak D call TRBD1 (6 bases). Trimming cost V 7 bases and J 8 bases, with 14 bases left between them. The CDR3 is 13 residues long. The CDR3 sequence: CASNLRDTEKLFF. CDR3 sequence (DNA): TGTGCCAGCAACCTAAGGGACACCGAAAAACTGTTTTTT.

The chain has TRBV6-6 and TRBJ1-6; TRBD1 might be the D (6 bases). The CDR3 consists of 15 residues. Trimming took 5 bases from V and 6 from J, leaving 14 bases between them. The germline gives CDR1 MNHNY, CDR2 SVGAGI (reference sequence). CDR3 DNA: TGTGCCAGCAGTGCGAAGGGGGTGAGTAATTCACCCCTCCACTTT. Translating gives CASSAKGVSNSPLHF.

This sequence joins TRBV30 and TRBJ2-6; D unresolved. The ends were cut back, 0 bases at V and 15 bases at J, with 9 bases in the middle. Germline V gene data show CDR1 as GTSNPN and CDR2 as SVGIG (reference sequence). The CDR3 runs 11 residues. For the CDR3, the DNA is TGTGCCTGGAGTGTAAACCGAGCCCTGACTTTC. As protein: CAWSVNRALTF.

The chain links TRBV25-1 to TRBJ2-7; perhaps TRBD1 as D (5 bases). The CDR3 has 14 amino acids. CDR1 and CDR2 from the germline V gene are MGHDK and SYGVNS. V lost 7 bases, J lost 2 bases, and 15 bases lay in between. The CDR3, as DNA: TGTGCCAGCACTTTGACAGACAGACCCTACGAGCAGTACTTC. Its protein is CASTLTDRPYEQYF.

The chain links TRBV4-2 to TRBJ2-5; 12 bases match TRBD2. This CDR3 contains 18 residues. Germline CDR1 and CDR2: LGHNA and YNFKEQ. Trimming removed 0 bases from V and 5 bases from J; junction bases left unmatched: 10. The CDR3 reads CASSQERPTSGGGETQYF. In nucleotides, the CDR3 is TGTGCCAGCAGCCAAGAAAGGCCGACTAGCGGGGGCGGGGAGACCCAGTACTTC.

The J gene is TRBJ2-7, the V gene TRBV4-2, with 8 bases that match TRBD2. This CDR3 spans 15 amino acids. Germline V CDR1 and CDR2: LGHNA, YNFKEQ. With 1 base clipped from V and 3 bases from J, the junction kept 5 bases outside the gene matches. CDR3 DNA sequence: TGTGCCAGCAGCCAAGGGCGGGGGGTGATCTACGAGCAGTACTTC. It codes for CASSQGRGVIYEQYF.

The chain is built from TRBV19 and TRBJ1-1; 10 nucleotides align to TRBD1. Unmatched junction bases numbered 4, after V lost 5 bases and J lost 1 base. CDR1 and CDR2 from the germline V gene are LNHDA and SQIVND (reference sequence). This CDR3 spans 15 amino acids. For the CDR3, the DNA is TGTGCCAGTAGTCCATGGACAGGGGGGAACACTGAAGCTTTCTTT. Its translation is CASSPWTGGNTEAFF.

The chain uses TRBV6-2 or TRBV6-3 and TRBJ2-3; D gene ambiguous. Germline CDR1 is MNHEY and CDR2 is SVGEGT. The CDR3 runs 16 residues. Trimming pared 2 bases from V and 1 base from J, leaving 13 bases between. DNA for the CDR3: TGTGCCAGCAGTTACAGGTTCGGGTCTCGCACAGATACGCAGTATTTT. Residues: CASSYRFGSRTDTQYF.

The V gene is TRBV4-1, the J gene TRBJ1-5; D remains unclear. The V gene's germline CDR1 is MGHRA and CDR2 YSYEKL. V gave up 3 bases and J gave up 1 base, with 13 bases separating them. The length of the CDR3 is 16 residues. The CDR3 is CASSQIPGESNQPQHF. The CDR3 nucleotides are TGCGCCAGCAGCCAGATCCCGGGTGAGAGCAATCAGCCCCAGCATTTT.

The chain uses TRBV6-5 and TRBJ1-2; D is possibly TRBD1 (5 bases). This CDR3 has 12 amino acids. The V end lost 6 bases, the J end lost 4 bases, and 9 bases lay between the germline ends. CDR1 is MNHEY and CDR2 is SVGAGI in the germline V gene. CDR3 region: CASRQDSYGYTF. CDR3 sequence (DNA): TGTGCCAGCAGACAAGACAGCTATGGCTACACCTTC.

The rearrangement joins TRBV7-3 to TRBJ1-1, with 8 positions matching TRBD1. Germline V CDR1 and CDR2: SGHTA, FQGTGA. Germline trimming cut 1 base from V and 0 bases from J; bases unmatched to any gene: 4. The CDR3 is 16 residues long. This CDR3 reads CASSLRGTGLNTEAFF. In nucleotides, the CDR3 is TGTGCCAGCAGCTTAAGGGGGACAGGTTTGAACACTGAAGCTTTCTTT.

Only one count was recorded for this clone. The J gene is TRBJ1-5, the V gene TRBV5-1, with TRBD1 identical over 8 bases. The CDR3 loop spans 14 amino acids. CDR1 is SGHRS, CDR2 YFSETQ, per germline. V shed 0 bases, J shed 6 bases, and the junction held 2 bases outside the gene matches. The CDR3 region is CASSLAGGSQPQHF. The CDR3 region has the DNA TGCGCCAGCAGCTTGGCAGGGGGCAGTCAGCCCCAGCATTTT.

This rearrangement joins TRBV6-5 to TRBJ2-1, with a tentative D call TRBD2 (7 bases). Germline loops: CDR1 MNHEY, CDR2 SVGAGI. Trimming took 7 bases from V and 6 from J, leaving 19 bases between them. There are 15 residues in the CDR3. The chain's CDR3 is CASTGDGGPINEQFF. The CDR3 DNA is TGTGCCAGCACTGGGGACGGGGGGCCGATCAATGAGCAGTTCTTC.

The chain has TRBV6-2 or TRBV6-3 and TRBJ1-2; weak D call: TRBD1 (6 bases). V lost 5 bases and J 3 bases, leaving 13 bases between the germline ends. Germline V gives CDR1 MNHEY, CDR2 SVGEGT. CDR3 length: 14 amino acids. Here the CDR3 DNA reads TGTGCCAGCAGTAAGCGGACAGCCCACTATGGCTACACCTTC. Encoded protein: CASSKRTAHYGYTF.